Each of the 7 T cell receptor beta chains below was sequenced from the same sample in a study of sequential checkpoint blockade in melanoma (dated by TCRdb to the late 2010s). This specimen's treatment or condition label, interpreted: randomized to nivolumab then ipilimumab (arm A) or the reverse (arm B). Library preparation employed the immunoSEQ multiplex PCR assay. Not all clones reach the TCRdb copy of this immuneACCESS table, which keeps in-frame sequences only. Checked studies attribute under half of the gap to unresolved V genes and leave the rest unexplained. The sample profile shows just over 20,000 clones; 25% to 35% of them were found once. The ten largest make up approximately 7% of the sample. Sequenced material: tumor tissue (inferred from file names), taken from a patient given nivolumab and ipilimumab in sequence. These receptors were obtained from a human donor with melanoma.

The table lists this clone with a few counts. The V and J genes are TRBV11-3 and TRBJ1-5, with D possibly TRBD1 on 5 matching bases. CDR3 length: 14 amino acids. The ends were cut back, 5 bases at V and 5 bases at J, with 13 bases in the middle. Germline values: CDR1 SGHNT, CDR2 YENEEA. CDR3 sequence: CASSQRDRYQPQHF. The CDR3 bases are TGTGCCAGCAGCCAACGGGACCGCTATCAGCCCCAGCATTTT.

In nucleotides, the CDR3 is TGTGCCAGCAGCTTTACACCGGGACTAGCGGGGGGGACGTCCGGGGAGCTGTTTTTT. This encodes CASSFTPGLAGGTSGELFF. The chain links TRBV11-3 to TRBJ2-2, with 16 bases aligning to TRBD2. Germline-derived CDR1 and CDR2 are SGHNT and YENEEA. CDR3 length: 19 amino acids. V gave up 3 bases and J gave up 6 bases; unmatched junction bases: 10.

This clone was recorded at least ten times. The chain uses TRBV11-3 and TRBJ2-3; 9 positions match TRBD1. V gave up 3 bases and J gave up 4 bases; unmatched junction bases: 2. The germline CDR1 and CDR2 sequences are SGHNT and YENEEA. The CDR3 runs to 14 residues. The CDR3 region is CASSLGQGPDTQYF. Here the CDR3 DNA reads TGTGCCAGCAGCTTGGGACAGGGCCCAGATACGCAGTATTTT.

The chain couples TRBV6-4 to TRBJ2-1, with 7 positions matching TRBD2. The CDR3 length is 13 residues. The V segment lost 8 bases and the J segment 8 bases; nucleotides outside the gene matches: 9. The germline V gene has CDR1 MRHNA and CDR2 SNTAGT. The CDR3, as DNA: TGTGCCAGCGAGTTGGCGGGGGTATATGAGCAGTTCTTC. Its protein is CASELAGVYEQFF.

This clone was counted only a few times. CDR3 sequence reads: CASSPGGHTEAFF. The DNA for the CDR3 is TGTGCCAGCAGCCCAGGGGGACACACTGAAGCTTTCTTT. V usage is TRBV6-8 and J usage is TRBJ1-1; 7 bases align to TRBD1. CDR3 size: 13 residues. V shed 6 bases and J 3 bases; nucleotides not matched to a gene: 4. Germline CDR1 MNHGY, CDR2 SAAAGT.

The chain links TRBV29-1 to TRBJ1-5, with D perhaps matching TRBD1 (5 bases). This CDR3 is built from 12 residues. The germline V gene encodes CDR1 SQVTM and CDR2 ANQGSEA. Trimming removed 4 bases from V and 4 bases from J, with 8 bases in between. The CDR3 sequence is CSVGDQNQPQHF. The CDR3 DNA reads as TGCAGCGTTGGGGACCAAAATCAGCCCCAGCATTTT.

Only a few counts were recorded for this clone. V and J are TRBV28 and TRBJ2-5, with 9 bases fitting TRBD2. V shed 4 bases, J shed 5 bases, and the junction held 11 bases outside the gene matches. CDR1 MDHEN and CDR2 SYDVKM come from the germline V gene. The CDR3 has 16 amino acids. CDR3 sequence: CASSSALAGRLETQYF. In nucleotides, the CDR3 is TGTGCCAGCAGTTCCGCTCTAGCGGGACGGTTGGAGACCCAGTACTTC.